Following are 24 T cell receptor beta chains from one sample sequenced in a study of tumor and adjacent non-tumor tissue in lung cancer. A modified ARM-PCR protocol with three rounds of nested PCR amplified TCRbeta. In TCRdb, the multiplex PCR reads were re-called with MiXCR into one record per CDR3 protein. The repertoire has some 100,000 distinct CDR3 sequences, about 80% of them found once; the top ten carry roughly 33%. The template was RNA from unsorted bulk tissue. The normal lung tissue was taken more than 3 cm from the tumor edge. The sequenced material came from distant non-tumor lung tissue. Receptors were obtained from a man aged 55 to 70 with small cell lung cancer.

A word on this clonotype: A junction boundary mismatches the germline segment, possibly from a read error. In nucleotides, the CDR3 is TGCAGCGTTGCGACAGGGGGATTAAGCTATTGCTACACCTTC. Protein sequence: CSVATGGLSYCYTF. The V gene is TRBV29-1, the J gene TRBJ1-2; TRBD1 matches at 9 bases. Germline V gene lookup returns CDR1 SQVTM and CDR2 ANQGSEA. The CDR3 consists of 14 residues.

To note about this clonotype: No conserved phenylalanine or tryptophan is present at the end of the CDR3, so a read error is the likely explanation. This sequence joins TRBV29-1 and TRBJ1-1; no clear D gene. Germline-derived CDR1 and CDR2 are SQVTM and ANQGSEA. The CDR3 consists of 10 residues. CDR3 in DNA: TGCAACGTTGCCACCGGTGAAGCTTTCCTT. This translates into CNVATGEAFL.

The chain employs TRBV20-1 and TRBJ2-7; no firm D call. V was cut by 6 bases and J by 5 bases, with 11 bases left in between. Germline CDR1 is DFQATT and CDR2 is SNEGSKA (reference sequence). This CDR3 has 11 amino acids. CDR3 DNA sequence: TGCAGTGCATCTCCAGTTAACGAGCAGTACGTC. It specifies CSASPVNEQYV.

As concerns this clonotype: The junction departs from germline at one end; a sequencing error may be responsible. The chain joins TRBV6-4 to TRBJ1-2, with D tentatively TRBD1 (6 bases). Germline CDR1 and CDR2: MRHNA and SNTAGT. This CDR3 has 17 residues. CDR3 DNA: TGTGCCAGCAGAGACTCGCCAGGTTCAGGGGCCGTCTATGGCTACACCTTC. This gives the protein CASRDSPGSGAVYGYTF.

Comments on this clonotype: No conserved phenylalanine or tryptophan ends this CDR3, so it is likely a read error. The DNA is left out, because the CDR3 cannot be placed on it with certainty; the CDR3 is given as TCRdb lists it. The genes are TRBV5-6 and TRBJ2-3; TRBD1, the D gene given by the table, was not confirmed from the DNA. Germline V gene sequence: CDR1 SGHDT, CDR2 YYEEEE. Including both end residues, the CDR3 is 14 amino acids long. CDR3 sequence: CASSLEGTTDTHYS.

As to this clonotype: One end of the junction is discordant with germline, which a read error may explain. The chain employs TRBV6-1 and TRBJ2-3; possibly TRBD1 or TRBD2 for D (5 bases each). The CDR3 contains 14 residues. From germline, CDR1 is MNHNS and CDR2 SASEGT. The CDR3 loop reads CASSDMGDVDTQYF. The CDR3 nucleotides are TGTGCCAGCAGTGACATGGGGGATGTGGATACGCAGTACTTT.

Regarding this clonotype: This is likely a read error, given that the CDR3 carries no conserved phenylalanine or tryptophan at its end. The limits of the CDR3 on the DNA are not certain, so only TCRdb's listed CDR3 is given. The V gene is TRBV11-2, the J gene TRBJ2-6. The CDR3 is 14 amino acids long, termini counted. The germline gives CDR1 SGHAT, CDR2 FQNNGV. The CDR3 protein is CASSKGSGANVMTL.

Remarks on this clonotype: A much larger clone lies one base from this, so it may be a read error. This chain uses TRBV30 with TRBJ2-7; 7 bases line up with TRBD1. This CDR3 is 14 amino acids long. Germline-derived CDR1 and CDR2 are GTSNPN and SVGIG (reference sequence). The CDR3 region has the DNA TGTACCTGGAGTGAGGGGACAGCTTCCTACGAGCAGTACTTC. It specifies CTWSEGTASYEQYF.

A note on this clonotype: At one end, the junction sequence differs from germline, possibly due to a read error. V usage is TRBV12-3 or TRBV12-4 and J usage is TRBJ2-6, with D perhaps assigned TRBD1 or TRBD2 (6 bases each). The CDR3 is made up of 17 amino acids. Here the CDR3 DNA reads TGTGTCAGCAGTTCCGATAACAGGGACTCTGGGGCCAACATCCTGACTTTC. Translation gives CVSSSDNRDSGANILTF.

As concerns this clonotype: Being one base from a much bigger clone, this may be a read error. The chain employs TRBV7-8 and TRBJ2-7; the match to TRBD1 covers 8 bases. The CDR3 is 15 amino acids. Looked up from germline, CDR1 is SGHVS and CDR2 is FQNEAQ. CDR3 residues: CASSQGQGVSYEEYF. CDR3 nucleotide sequence: TGTGCCAGCAGCCAAGGACAGGGTGTTTCCTACGAGGAGTACTTC.

CDR3: CASSSVDGYGYTF. CDR3 DNA sequence: TGCGCCAGCAGCTCGGTTGACGGCTATGGCTACACCTTC. The genes are TRBV5-1 and TRBJ1-2; D call uncertain. CDR1 and CDR2 from the germline V gene are SGHRS and YFSETQ. The CDR3 sequence is 13 residues long. V lost 3 bases to trimming and J lost 4 bases, with 10 bases between them.

The chain couples TRBV29-1 to TRBJ2-1, with D perhaps being TRBD1 or TRBD2 (5 bases each). Germline V gives CDR1 SQVTM, CDR2 ANQGSEA. V was pared by 8 bases and J by 4 bases, with 15 bases between. The CDR3 has 13 amino acids. CDR3 loop: CSPSGTDYNEQFF. The CDR3 DNA reads TGCAGCCCTTCCGGGACGGATTACAATGAGCAGTTCTTC.

The gene calls are TRBV7-3 and TRBJ2-3, with D possibly TRBD1 on 6 matching bases. The germline V gene encodes CDR1 SGHTA and CDR2 FQGTGA. Trimming pared 2 bases from V and 6 bases from J, leaving 12 bases between. The CDR3 consists of 14 residues. CDR3 sequence: CASSLGQYTDTQYF. In DNA, the CDR3 is TGTGCCAGCAGCTTAGGACAGTACACGGATACGCAGTATTTT.

A note on this clonotype: This may come from a read error, since a much larger clone is one base off. The V gene is TRBV20-1, the J gene TRBJ1-5; no clear D. This CDR3 has 15 residues. CDR1 DFQATT and CDR2 SNEGSKA come from the germline V gene (reference sequence). V was shortened by 3 bases and J by 0 bases, with 12 bases between the two germline ends. CDR3 nucleotide sequence: TGCAGTGCTAGCGCCAGACACTATAGCAATCAGCCCCAGCATTTT. This gives the protein CSASARHYSNQPQHF.

The rearrangement uses TRBV11-2 and TRBJ2-3; D not resolved. CDR3 size: 13 residues. Trimming pared 6 bases from V and 12 bases from J, leaving 19 bases between. The germline gives CDR1 SGHAT, CDR2 FQNNGV. The chain's CDR3 is CASRFTFIDSQYF. The CDR3 DNA sequence: TGTGCCAGCAGGTTCACTTTTATAGATTCACAGTATTTT.

As concerns this clonotype: Sequence at one end of the junction differs from germline and may be a read error. The chain employs TRBV29-1 and TRBJ2-3; D is possibly TRBD2 (6 bases). There are 12 residues in the CDR3. In germline, CDR1 is SQVTM, CDR2 ANQGSEA. CDR3 in amino acids: CSIEGLLGGQYF. The DNA for the CDR3 is TGCAGCATTGAAGGACTTCTCGGGGGGCAGTATTTT.

Regarding this clonotype: The junction and the germline gene differ at one end; a read error may be behind it. The chain recombines TRBV7-8 with TRBJ2-3, with 9 bases fitting TRBD1. The CDR3 is 15 residues long. In germline, CDR1 is SGHVS, CDR2 FQNEAQ. As DNA, the CDR3 is TGTACCAGCAGCCCCAGACACGGACAGGGGAGTATGCGGTATTTT. Translated: CTSSPRHGQGSMRYF.

A word on this clonotype: This may stem from a read error, because a much larger clone lies one nucleotide away. The V gene is TRBV25-1, the J gene TRBJ2-6, with a weak D call TRBD1 (5 bases). Trimming cost V 4 bases and J 0 bases, with 7 bases left between them. Germline CDR1 is MGHDK and CDR2 is SYGVNS. The CDR3 consists of 15 residues. The CDR3 loop reads CASSGRGSGANVLTF. The DNA of the CDR3 is TGTGCCAGCAGTGGAAGGGGCTCTGGGGCCAACGTCCTGACTTTC. Combining the CDR3 with reference TRBV25-1 and TRBJ2-6 gives the whole variable domain EADIYQTPRYLVIGTGKKITLECSQTMGHDKMYWYQQDPGMELHLIHYSYGVNSTEKGDLSSESTVSRIRTEHFPLTLESARPSHTSQYLCASSGRGSGANVLTFGAGSRLTVL.

Points on this clonotype: A read error is likely, as this CDR3 ends without the conserved phenylalanine or tryptophan. CDR3 in amino acids: CAISEDTASGANVLTY. CDR3 bases: TGTGCCATCAGTGAGGATACGGCTTCTGGGGCCAACGTCCTGACTTAC. The chain has TRBV6-1 and TRBJ2-6; no clear D gene. The CDR3 length is 16 residues. CDR1 is MNHNS, CDR2 SASEGT, per germline.

Only one count was recorded for this clonotype. This likely comes from a read error, as the CDR3 has no conserved phenylalanine or tryptophan at its end. The rearrangement joins TRBV10-3 to TRBJ2-5, with D maybe TRBD1 (5 bases). The germline V gene has CDR1 ENHRY and CDR2 SYGVKD. The CDR3 is 12 amino acids. Here the CDR3 reads CAISAREETQYI. CDR3 coding DNA: TGTGCCATCAGTGCCAGGGAAGAAACCCAGTACATC.

V is TRBV6-1 and J is TRBJ2-7; D is possibly TRBD2 (5 bases). The CDR3 spans 16 residues. Germline-derived CDR1 and CDR2 are MNHNS and SASEGT. The CDR3: CANSGRNTGPHYEQCV. CDR3 sequence (DNA): TGTGCCAACAGTGGGAGAAACACCGGGCCCCATTACGAGCAGTGCGTC.

Worth noting for this clonotype: A much larger clone differs by one base, so this may be a read error. J is TRBJ1-2 and V is TRBV6-5; 8 positions match TRBD1. This CDR3 has 15 amino acids. Germline V gene sequence: CDR1 MNHEY, CDR2 SVGAGI. V lost 10 bases and J lost 0; bases outside the gene matches: 10. CDR3 sequence reads: CANRTGTLANYGYTF. The CDR3 DNA sequence: TGTGCCAACCGGACAGGGACCCTAGCTAACTATGGCTACACCTTC.

With regard to this clonotype: Germline is not matched at one junction end, which may reflect a read error. The CDR3 here is CSARQGTRELFF. In nucleotides, the CDR3 is TGTAGCGCAAGACAGGGGACCAGGGAGCTGTTTTTT. The chain uses TRBV29-1 and TRBJ2-2; 8 bases line up with TRBD1. This CDR3 contains 12 residues. Germline V gene lookup returns CDR1 SQVTM and CDR2 ANQGSEA.

In regard to this clonotype: Relative to the germline gene, one junction end is altered; a read error may explain this. This chain joins TRBV4-2 and TRBJ2-7, with D hard to call. The CDR3 totals 14 residues. Germline values: CDR1 LGHNA, CDR2 YNFKEQ. This CDR3 reads CATSQDTGGNEHYF. CDR3 nucleotide sequence: TGTGCCACCAGCCAAGATACCGGTGGGAACGAGCATTACTTC.